This T cell receptor (beta chain) was documented in a study of blood T cell repertoires in COVID-19. Study details: Italy, Spain and the United States were the sources of the convalescent and acute COVID-19 samples. PBMCs, B-cell-depleted T cells, or T cells were the source of the cDNA or gDNA that made up the material.

In the authors' methods: Scientists estimated how many nucleated cells there were by amplifying reference gene primers. TCRdb's table, derived via immunoSEQ multiplex PCR, lists solely in-frame clones and lacks some. V, J and clone size are those of that table, while D and trimming were read from the DNA. Of some 90,000 clones listed, roughly nine tenths are singletons. Trimming took off 5 bases at V and 9 bases at J, with 5 bases between the two ends. The CDR3 extends over 10 amino acids. Germline V lookup: CDR1 MNHEY, CDR2 SVGAGI. Material for sequencing was peripheral blood. The sequence came from a man in his fifties or sixties with acute or convalescent COVID-19. The rearrangement uses TRBV6-5 and TRBJ2-1; D is ambiguous. DNA for the CDR3: TGTGCCAGCAGTCGAGGTGAGCAGTTCTTC. This translates into CASSRGEQFF.